The T cell receptor (beta chain) under discussion was sequenced for a study of blood T cell repertoires in COVID-19. Study-level information: From T cells, B-cell-depleted T cells, or PBMCs came the material, which was cDNA or gDNA.

Germline trimming cut 6 bases from V and 2 bases from J; bases unmatched to any gene: 8. Germline V gene lookup returns CDR1 MNHEY and CDR2 SVGAGI. The CDR3 has 15 residues. Methods used by the authors: Amplified reference gene primers provided the basis for estimating nucleated cell counts. TCRdb's copy holds only in-frame clones and misses some; the assay was immunoSEQ multiplex PCR. V and J calls and clone size are those listed in that table; D and trimming were worked out from the DNA. This table holds over 200,000 clones, more than 70% found once. This receptor was obtained from a woman between 55 and 75 years old with acute or convalescent COVID-19. The sequencing sample was made of peripheral blood. J is TRBJ1-2 and V is TRBV6-5; 8 bases align to TRBD1. The CDR3 loop reads CASSQMDRVNYGYTF. CDR3 coding DNA: TGTGCCAGCAGCCAGATGGACAGGGTGAACTATGGCTACACCTTC.